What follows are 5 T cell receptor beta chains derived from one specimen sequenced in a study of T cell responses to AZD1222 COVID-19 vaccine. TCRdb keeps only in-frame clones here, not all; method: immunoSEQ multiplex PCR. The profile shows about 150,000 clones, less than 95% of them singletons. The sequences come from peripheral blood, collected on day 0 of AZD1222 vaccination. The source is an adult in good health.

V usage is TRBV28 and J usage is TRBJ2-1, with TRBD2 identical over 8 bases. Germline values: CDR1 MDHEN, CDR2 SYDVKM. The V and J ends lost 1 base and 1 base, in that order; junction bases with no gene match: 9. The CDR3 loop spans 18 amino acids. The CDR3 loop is CASSLFPGGLESYNEQFF. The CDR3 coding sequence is TGTGCCAGCAGTTTATTTCCGGGAGGGTTAGAATCCTACAATGAGCAGTTCTTC.

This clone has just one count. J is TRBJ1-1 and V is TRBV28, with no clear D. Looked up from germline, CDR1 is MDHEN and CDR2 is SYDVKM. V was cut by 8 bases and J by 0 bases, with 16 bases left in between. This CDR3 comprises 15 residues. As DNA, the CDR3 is TGTGCCAGCGGCCTCCCCCAGGTAATGAACACTGAAGCTTTCTTT. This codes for CASGLPQVMNTEAFF. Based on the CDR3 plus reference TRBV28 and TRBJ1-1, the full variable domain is DVKVTQSSRYLVKRTGEKVFLECVQDMDHENMFWYRQDPGLGLRLIYFSYDVKMKEKGDIPEGYSVSREKKERFSLILESASTNQTSMYLCASGLPQVMNTEAFFGQGTRLTVV.

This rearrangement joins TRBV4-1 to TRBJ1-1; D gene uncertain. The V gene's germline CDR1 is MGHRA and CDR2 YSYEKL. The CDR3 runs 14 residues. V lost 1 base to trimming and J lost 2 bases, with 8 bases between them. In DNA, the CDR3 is TGCGCCAGCAGCCAAGTATTAGGTAACACTGAAGCTTTCTTT. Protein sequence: CASSQVLGNTEAFF.

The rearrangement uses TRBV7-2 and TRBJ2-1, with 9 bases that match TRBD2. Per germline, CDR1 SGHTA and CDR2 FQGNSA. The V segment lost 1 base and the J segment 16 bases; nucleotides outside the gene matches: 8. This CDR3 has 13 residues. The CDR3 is CASSLVPREGHFF. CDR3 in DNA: TGTGCCAGCAGCTTAGTTCCGCGGGAGGGCCACTTCTTC.

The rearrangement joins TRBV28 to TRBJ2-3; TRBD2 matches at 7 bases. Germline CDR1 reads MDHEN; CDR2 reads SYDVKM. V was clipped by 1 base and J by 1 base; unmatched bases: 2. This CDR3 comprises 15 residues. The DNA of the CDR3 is TGTGCCAGCAGTTTATCGGGAGGAGGCACAGATACGCAGTATTTT. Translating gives CASSLSGGGTDTQYF.